The clone carrying this T cell receptor (beta chain) was counted between two and nine times. V trimming: 10 bases; J trimming: 0 bases; junction bases outside the gene matches: 1. The CDR3 spans 13 residues. In germline, CDR1 is ENHRY, CDR2 SYGVKD. This sample was taken from a study of blood T cell repertoires in COVID-19. Study-level background: Sites in the United States, Italy and Spain provided acute and convalescent COVID-19 samples. T cells, B-cell-depleted T cells, or PBMCs supplied cDNA or gDNA.

This study enrolled people aged 18 to 89 from about two dozen US geographic areas. Cohort assignment relied on participant-reported clinical history. Libraries were prepared by immunoSEQ multiplex PCR; TCRdb keeps only in-frame clonotypes and omits some of them. The sample yields about 200,000 clones, about 80% seen once. Input material: PBMCs or T cells enriched from blood (not recorded which). The chain combines TRBV10-3 with TRBJ2-2, with 8 nucleotides matching TRBD1. The clonotype comes from an older woman with acute COVID-19. For the CDR3, the DNA is TGTGCCACACAGGGGGCGAACACCGGGGAGCTGTTTTTT. It translates to CATQGANTGELFF.